This record looks at one T cell receptor beta chain sequence and its context. The sample is drawn from a study of blood T cell repertoires in COVID-19. For the study at large: Specimens from acute and convalescent COVID-19 originated in the United States, Italy and Spain. PBMCs, B-cell-depleted T cells, or T cells provided the cDNA or gDNA that made up the material.

Trimming left V 3 bases short and J 12 bases short, with 12 bases between. The CDR3 loop spans 13 amino acids. The germline V gene has CDR1 MDHEN and CDR2 SYDVKM. Original handling: Amplification of reference gene primers was used by the study to estimate nucleated cell counts. TCRdb keeps only in-frame clones here, not all; method: immunoSEQ multiplex PCR. D and trimming were read from the DNA, whereas the V and J calls and clone size are those reported in that table. The sample lists roughly 220,000 clones, about 78% occurring once. The sample comprised peripheral blood. The sequence was collected from a woman in her seventies with acute or convalescent COVID-19. The V and J genes are TRBV28 and TRBJ1-6; D might be TRBD1 (5 bases). The CDR3: CASSLGQAEPLHF. The CDR3 bases are TGTGCCAGCAGTTTGGGGCAGGCTGAACCCCTCCACTTT.